The rows below give T cell receptor beta chains drawn from one sample of a study of chemoradiotherapy in HPV16-positive cancers. Measured with immunoSEQ multiplex PCR; TCRdb has only the in-frame clones, and not every one. Found here are 9,500 to 15,000 clones, about 81% of them singletons; the top ten hold 0.9% to 1.2%. This specimen was collected from a patient who underwent chemoradiotherapy. All receptors derive from a human donor with HPV-associated anogenital cancer. Both conserved end residues are part of each CDR3. The order of the fields is V gene, D gene, clone size, J gene, CDR3 DNA, CDR3 protein. The D gene is left open where the match is weak. The size entry is marked missing in some rows and otherwise reads once, few, many or a size class.

V gene: TRBV29-1
D gene: .
clone size: .
J gene: TRBJ2-1
CDR3 DNA: TGCAGCGTTGACCTTGGGAGGTTGTCGCAGTTCTTC
CDR3 protein: CSVDLGRLSQFF

V gene: TRBV19
D gene: .
clone size: .
J gene: TRBJ1-1
CDR3 DNA: TGTGCCAGTAAAAGTCACAGGGTGACTGAAGCTTTCTTT
CDR3 protein: CASKSHRVTEAFF

V gene: TRBV27
D gene: TRBD2
clone size: once
J gene: TRBJ2-7
CDR3 DNA: TGTGCCAGCAGTTTCGGACGGGGGGGGCCCTACGAGCAGTACTTC
CDR3 protein: CASSFGRGGPYEQYF

V gene: TRBV9
D gene: .
clone size: .
J gene: TRBJ2-3
CDR3 DNA: TGTGCCAGCAGTCGTCTGCTGGGGGCAGATACGCAGTATTTT
CDR3 protein: CASSRLLGADTQYF

V gene: TRBV28
D gene: .
clone size: .
J gene: TRBJ1-1
CDR3 DNA: TGTGCCACGACGAGCGGGGACACTGAAGCTTTCTTT
CDR3 protein: CATTSGDTEAFF

V gene: TRBV5-4
D gene: .
clone size: .
J gene: TRBJ2-5
CDR3 DNA: TGTGCCAGCAGCTTGGTCGGCAGGGAAGAGACCCAGTACTTC
CDR3 protein: CASSLVGREETQYF

V gene: TRBV5-6
D gene: TRBD1
clone size: .
J gene: TRBJ2-3
CDR3 DNA: TGTGCCAGCAGCTTAAGGACAGGGCATGGGGGCACAGATACGCAGTATTTT
CDR3 protein: CASSLRTGHGGTDTQYF

V gene: TRBV6-4
D gene: .
clone size: .
J gene: TRBJ2-2
CDR3 DNA: TGTGCCAGCAGTGATAGGGCAGGGGCGAACACCGGGGAGCTGTTTTTT
CDR3 protein: CASSDRAGANTGELFF

V gene: TRBV19
D gene: .
clone size: .
J gene: TRBJ1-6
CDR3 DNA: TGTGCCAGTAGTATTTTACAGAGTATGTCACCCCTCCACTTT
CDR3 protein: CASSILQSMSPLHF

V gene: TRBV9
D gene: .
clone size: .
J gene: TRBJ2-2
CDR3 DNA: TGTGCCAGCAGCCCCCGCGGGGACTCTTTCACCGGGGAGCTGTTTTTT
CDR3 protein: CASSPRGDSFTGELFF

V gene: TRBV28
D gene: TRBD1
clone size: .
J gene: TRBJ2-5
CDR3 DNA: TGTGCCAGCAGTTTTGCCTCCGGGACAGGGTATCAAGAGACCCAGTACTTC
CDR3 protein: CASSFASGTGYQETQYF

V gene: TRBV7-8
D gene: .
clone size: .
J gene: TRBJ1-6
CDR3 DNA: TGTGCCAGCCGTCGGTGGAGCTCCTATAATTCACCCCTCCACTTT
CDR3 protein: CASRRWSSYNSPLHF

V gene: TRBV5-1
D gene: .
clone size: .
J gene: TRBJ2-5
CDR3 DNA: TGCGCCAGCAGCTTGGAATTAGGGCAGGGTTCGTATGAGACCCAGTACTTC
CDR3 protein: CASSLELGQGSYETQYF

V gene: TRBV2
D gene: .
clone size: .
J gene: TRBJ1-3
CDR3 DNA: TGTGCCAGCAAAGGGAGGACGTCTGGAAACACCATATATTTT
CDR3 protein: CASKGRTSGNTIYF

V gene: TRBV4-1
D gene: .
clone size: .
J gene: TRBJ1-4
CDR3 DNA: TGCGCCAGCAGCCAAGAGGGTGTGGCAGGCTTTCGAAAACTGTTTTTT
CDR3 protein: CASSQEGVAGFRKLFF

V gene: TRBV10-3
D gene: .
clone size: .
J gene: TRBJ1-3
CDR3 DNA: TGTGCCATCAGTGCGGGGGGCTCTGGAAACACCATATATTTT
CDR3 protein: CAISAGGSGNTIYF

V gene: TRBV9
D gene: TRBD1
clone size: .
J gene: TRBJ2-7
CDR3 DNA: TGTGCCAGCAGCGTCGGGGACAGGGGGTACGAGCAGTACTTC
CDR3 protein: CASSVGDRGYEQYF

V gene: TRBV6-5
D gene: .
clone size: .
J gene: TRBJ1-2
CDR3 DNA: TGTGCCAGCAGTTACCGGCTGGGTGGCTACACCTTC
CDR3 protein: CASSYRLGGYTF

V gene: TRBV4-3
D gene: .
clone size: .
J gene: TRBJ1-2
CDR3 DNA: TGCGCCAGCAGCCAAGATAGGGGCGCGGGCTATGGCTACACCTTC
CDR3 protein: CASSQDRGAGYGYTF

V gene: TRBV30
D gene: .
clone size: .
J gene: TRBJ2-4
CDR3 DNA: TGTGCCTGGAGTGTACGGGGCAGTACGGCCAAAAACATTCAGTACTTC
CDR3 protein: CAWSVRGSTAKNIQYF

V gene: TRBV4-1
D gene: .
clone size: .
J gene: TRBJ2-7
CDR3 DNA: TGCGCCAGCGCCCGAACCGAGTCCTACGAGCAGTACTTC
CDR3 protein: CASARTESYEQYF

V gene: TRBV11-2
D gene: .
clone size: few
J gene: TRBJ2-1
CDR3 DNA: TGTGCCAGCAGCTTAGATCTAGTCCCCAATGAGCAGTTCTTC
CDR3 protein: CASSLDLVPNEQFF

V gene: TRBV4-1
D gene: TRBD1
clone size: few
J gene: TRBJ2-2
CDR3 DNA: TGCGCCAGCAGCCAGGGGACAGGGAACACCGGGGAGCTGTTTTTT
CDR3 protein: CASSQGTGNTGELFF

V gene: TRBV6-5
D gene: .
clone size: few
J gene: TRBJ1-5
CDR3 DNA: TGTGCCAGCAGTCCCCGACAGATATATCAGCCCCAGCATTTT
CDR3 protein: CASSPRQIYQPQHF

V gene: TRBV27
D gene: TRBD2
clone size: .
J gene: TRBJ2-1
CDR3 DNA: TGTGCCAGCAGATCGGGGGGGTTTTATGAGCAGTTCTTC
CDR3 protein: CASRSGGFYEQFF

V gene: TRBV19
D gene: .
clone size: .
J gene: TRBJ2-1
CDR3 DNA: TGTGCCAGTAGTTTGGGACTCCCCTACAATGAGCAGTTCTTC
CDR3 protein: CASSLGLPYNEQFF

V gene: TRBV5-6
D gene: .
clone size: few
J gene: TRBJ2-2
CDR3 DNA: TGTGCCAGCAGCTTGGTTGGGCCCGGGGAGCTGTTTTTT
CDR3 protein: CASSLVGPGELFF

V gene: TRBV29-1
D gene: TRBD1
clone size: .
J gene: TRBJ2-5
CDR3 DNA: TGCAGCGTTCCGAGGGACAGCTATCAAGAGACCCAGTACTTC
CDR3 protein: CSVPRDSYQETQYF

V gene: TRBV6-5
D gene: TRBD1
clone size: .
J gene: TRBJ1-6
CDR3 DNA: TGTGCCAGCAGTTACGGGACAGACAATTCACCCCTCCACTTT
CDR3 protein: CASSYGTDNSPLHF

V gene: TRBV4-2
D gene: .
clone size: few
J gene: TRBJ1-1
CDR3 DNA: TGTGCCAGCAGCCAAGAACAGGGTACCGAAGCTTTCTTT
CDR3 protein: CASSQEQGTEAFF

V gene: TRBV30
D gene: .
clone size: .
J gene: TRBJ1-1
CDR3 DNA: TGTGCCTGGAGTGATGGAGCAGGACTTGTGACTTTCTTT
CDR3 protein: CAWSDGAGLVTFF

V gene: TRBV5-4
D gene: TRBD1
clone size: .
J gene: TRBJ2-7
CDR3 DNA: TGTGCCAGCAGCTTGCTGGACAGGGGTTCCTACGAGCAGTACTTC
CDR3 protein: CASSLLDRGSYEQYF

V gene: TRBV5-8
D gene: .
clone size: .
J gene: TRBJ1-4
CDR3 DNA: TGTGCCAGCAGCTTGGGGGCAAAACTGTTTTTT
CDR3 protein: CASSLGAKLFF

V gene: TRBV27
D gene: .
clone size: .
J gene: TRBJ1-5
CDR3 DNA: TGTGCCAGCAGTCCGGCGGGTTTCAATCAGCCCCAGCATTTT
CDR3 protein: CASSPAGFNQPQHF

V gene: TRBV27
D gene: TRBD2
clone size: .
J gene: TRBJ2-5
CDR3 DNA: TGTGCCACCAGCCCGAGCGGGGGAGGCCAAGAGACCCAGTACTTC
CDR3 protein: CATSPSGGGQETQYF

V gene: TRBV9
D gene: .
clone size: few
J gene: TRBJ1-1
CDR3 DNA: TGTGCCAGCAGCGTATGGCTGAACACTGAAGCTTTCTTT
CDR3 protein: CASSVWLNTEAFF

V gene: TRBV27
D gene: TRBD1
clone size: .
J gene: TRBJ2-5
CDR3 DNA: TGTGCCAGCAGTTTCCGGGACAGACAAGAGACCCAGTACTTC
CDR3 protein: CASSFRDRQETQYF

V gene: TRBV4-1
D gene: TRBD1
clone size: few
J gene: TRBJ1-5
CDR3 DNA: TGCGCCAGCAGCCCCGCCGGGACAGGCCAATTCAGGCCCCAGCATTTT
CDR3 protein: CASSPAGTGQFRPQHF

V gene: TRBV12-5
D gene: .
clone size: .
J gene: TRBJ2-7
CDR3 DNA: TGTGCTAGTGGTAAGGATAGCTACGAGCAGTACTTC
CDR3 protein: CASGKDSYEQYF

V gene: TRBV7-8
D gene: .
clone size: .
J gene: TRBJ1-6
CDR3 DNA: TGTGCCAGCAGCCCCGACACCATCCCCCTCCACTTT
CDR3 protein: CASSPDTIPLHF

V gene: TRBV9
D gene: .
clone size: .
J gene: TRBJ2-7
CDR3 DNA: TGTGCCAGCAGCGTAGGTGTAGCGAAGGCAGGTTACGAGCAGTACTTC
CDR3 protein: CASSVGVAKAGYEQYF

V gene: TRBV30
D gene: .
clone size: few
J gene: TRBJ1-2
CDR3 DNA: TGTGCCTGGAGTGTGATAGGACGCGGCTACACCTTC
CDR3 protein: CAWSVIGRGYTF

V gene: TRBV6-1
D gene: .
clone size: .
J gene: TRBJ2-5
CDR3 DNA: TGTGCCAGCGCCGGGTTCGGCGGGCCCCAAGAGACCCAGTACTTC
CDR3 protein: CASAGFGGPQETQYF

V gene: TRBV18
D gene: TRBD1
clone size: once
J gene: TRBJ2-3
CDR3 DNA: TGTGCCAGCTCACCGAGGACAGGGATCAGCACAGATACGCAGTATTTT
CDR3 protein: CASSPRTGISTDTQYF

V gene: TRBV19
D gene: .
clone size: .
J gene: TRBJ1-1
CDR3 DNA: TGTGCCAGTAGTATGGGCAGGCTGAACACTGAAGCTTTCTTT
CDR3 protein: CASSMGRLNTEAFF

V gene: TRBV5-5
D gene: .
clone size: .
J gene: TRBJ2-3
CDR3 DNA: TGTGCCAGCAGCTTGGGGGGGATTAGCACAGATACGCAGTATTTT
CDR3 protein: CASSLGGISTDTQYF

V gene: TRBV19
D gene: TRBD1
clone size: .
J gene: TRBJ1-6
CDR3 DNA: TGTGCCAGTAGTACCCAGACAGGGGGCGTAAATTCACCCCTCCACTTT
CDR3 protein: CASSTQTGGVNSPLHF

V gene: TRBV18
D gene: .
clone size: few
J gene: TRBJ2-7
CDR3 DNA: TGTGCCAGCTCACCACCGGGAGTTGACTACGAGCAGTACTTC
CDR3 protein: CASSPPGVDYEQYF

V gene: TRBV5-6
D gene: TRBD2
clone size: few
J gene: TRBJ2-7
CDR3 DNA: TGTGCCAGCAGCAGGGGACTAGCAGGGGAGCAGTACTTC
CDR3 protein: CASSRGLAGEQYF

V gene: TRBV28
D gene: TRBD1
clone size: .
J gene: TRBJ2-7
CDR3 DNA: TGTGCCAGCAGACCGGGACAGGAGTCATACGAGCAGTACTTC
CDR3 protein: CASRPGQESYEQYF

V gene: TRBV4-2
D gene: .
clone size: .
J gene: TRBJ2-7
CDR3 DNA: TGTGCCAGCAGCCAAGACTTCCTGGACTACAGCGAGCAGTACTTC
CDR3 protein: CASSQDFLDYSEQYF

V gene: TRBV11-3
D gene: TRBD1
clone size: .
J gene: TRBJ2-1
CDR3 DNA: TGTGCCAGCAGACAGGGGGCTTACAATGAGCAGTTCTTC
CDR3 protein: CASRQGAYNEQFF

V gene: TRBV6-1
D gene: TRBD1
clone size: .
J gene: TRBJ1-3
CDR3 DNA: TGTGCCGGAGGACAGGCGAGCTCTGGAAACACCATATATTTT
CDR3 protein: CAGGQASSGNTIYF

V gene: TRBV28
D gene: .
clone size: .
J gene: TRBJ1-5
CDR3 DNA: TGTGCCAGCAGTGATTTGTGGGAGCTCAATCAGCCCCAGCATTTT
CDR3 protein: CASSDLWELNQPQHF